One T cell receptor beta chain is described in this entry. The antigen remains undetermined. This specimen comes from a study of OX40 agonist ivuxolimab in advanced cancers. Overall study findings and caveats: In the expanded peripheral T cells, antigen specificity was never determined. There was clonal expansion of CD4+ and CD8+ blood T cells by week 6 at 0.1 to 3.0 mg/kg.

Generated by immunoSEQ multiplex PCR, the TCRdb table keeps only in-frame clones and is missing some. In the table there are about 60,000 clones, more than 70% of which are singletons. The V and J ends lost 2 bases and 7 bases respectively, with 18 bases between them. The germline V gene encodes CDR1 SGHNT and CDR2 YYREEE (reference sequence). The CDR3 is made up of 15 amino acids. The receptor was derived from an adult with an advanced solid tumor such as melanoma, head and neck, liver or kidney cancer. V usage is TRBV5-4 and J usage is TRBJ2-5, with D possibly called TRBD1 or TRBD2 (5 bases each). Source: CD4+ or CD8+ T cells sorted from blood, taken in a trial of the OX40 agonist ivuxolimab. In nucleotides, the CDR3 is TGTGCCAGCAGCTTTGGGGACGGGACCTTGGGGACCCAGTACTTC. Translated, it gives CASSFGDGTLGTQYF.